The subject of this entry is one T cell receptor (beta chain). Antigen: not known. This sample was taken from a study of cytomegalovirus exposure and HLA in healthy donors. Study-wide results and caveats: For most TCR sequences rarity was the rule, although some public TCRs occurred in many donors.

Germline V gene data show CDR1 as DFQATT and CDR2 as SNEGSKA (reference sequence). This CDR3 comprises 8 residues. The V end was cut by 1 base, the J end by 14 bases, with 3 bases between. Each donor was healthy, and each was a bone marrow donor. PCR amplification relied on 60 Vbeta primers (plus 13 Jbeta primers). The protocol was immunoSEQ multiplex PCR, while the TCRdb copy is restricted to in-frame clones and leaves out a portion. The sample yields under 150,000 clones, approximately 80% seen once. The specimen was PBMCs. The clonotype originates from a man aged 18 to 29 in good health and CMV-seronegative. The chain uses TRBV20-1 and TRBJ2-1; D uncertain. CDR3 coding DNA: TGCAGTGCTAGAGTTAAGTTCTTC. This sequence encodes CSARVKFF.